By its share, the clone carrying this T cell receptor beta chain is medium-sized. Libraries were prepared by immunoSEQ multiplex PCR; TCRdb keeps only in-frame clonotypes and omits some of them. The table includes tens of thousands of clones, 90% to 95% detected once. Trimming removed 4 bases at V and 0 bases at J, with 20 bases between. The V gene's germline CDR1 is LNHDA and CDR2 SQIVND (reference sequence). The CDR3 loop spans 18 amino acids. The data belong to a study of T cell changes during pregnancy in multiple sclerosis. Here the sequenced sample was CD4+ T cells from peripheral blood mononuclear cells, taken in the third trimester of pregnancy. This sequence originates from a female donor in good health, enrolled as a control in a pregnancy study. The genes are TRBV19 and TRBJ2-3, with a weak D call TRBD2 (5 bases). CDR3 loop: CASSTRPGTLGSTDTQYF. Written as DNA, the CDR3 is TGTGCCAGTAGTACGAGACCAGGCACACTAGGGAGCACAGATACGCAGTATTTT.